The source of this T cell receptor beta chain is a study of cytomegalovirus exposure and HLA in healthy donors. Turning to this clone: Its antigen is not known.

Whole-study results and caveats: Most of the CMV-associated TCR beta chains (in a later analysis) appeared to be HLA-restricted. Follow-up analysis seemed to connect common viral pathogens with several of the most significant clusters identified. Solely CMV serostatus was available to characterize immune exposure. In a later analysis, a missense DCLRE1C variant was linked to TCR beta V- and J-gene trimming.

The CDR3 runs 16 residues. CDR1 and CDR2 (germline): SGHVS, FNYEAQ. With V trimmed by 5 bases and J by 6 bases, 16 bases remained unmatched. The PCR used 60 Vbeta and 13 Jbeta primers. TCRdb's table, derived via immunoSEQ multiplex PCR, lists solely in-frame clones and lacks some. The table has about 120,000 clones, around 72% seen once. The material sequenced was PBMCs. This TCR was recovered from a man aged 25 to 40 in good health and CMV-seronegative. The chain recombines TRBV7-6 with TRBJ2-7; the match to TRBD1 covers 7 bases. CDR3 sequence reads: CASSPYPKGANPEQYF. In DNA, the CDR3 is TGTGCCAGCAGCCCCTACCCAAAGGGGGCGAATCCCGAGCAGTACTTC.